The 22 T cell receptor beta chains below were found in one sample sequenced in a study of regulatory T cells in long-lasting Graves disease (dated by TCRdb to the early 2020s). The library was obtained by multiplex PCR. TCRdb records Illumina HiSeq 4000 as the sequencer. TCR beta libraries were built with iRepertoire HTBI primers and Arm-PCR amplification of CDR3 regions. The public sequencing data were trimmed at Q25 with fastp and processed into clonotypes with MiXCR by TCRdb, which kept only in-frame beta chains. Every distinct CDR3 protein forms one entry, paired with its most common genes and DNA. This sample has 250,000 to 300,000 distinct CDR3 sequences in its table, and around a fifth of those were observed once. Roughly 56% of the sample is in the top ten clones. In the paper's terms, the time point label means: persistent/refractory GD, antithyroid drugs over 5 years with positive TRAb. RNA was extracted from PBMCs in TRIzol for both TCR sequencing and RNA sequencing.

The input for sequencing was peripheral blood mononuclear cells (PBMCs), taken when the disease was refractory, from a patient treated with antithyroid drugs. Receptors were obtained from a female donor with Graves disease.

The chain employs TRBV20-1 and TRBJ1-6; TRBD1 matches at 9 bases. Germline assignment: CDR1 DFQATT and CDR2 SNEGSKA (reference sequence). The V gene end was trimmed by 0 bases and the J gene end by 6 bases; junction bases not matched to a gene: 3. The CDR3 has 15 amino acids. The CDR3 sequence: CSARDKTGGNSPLHF. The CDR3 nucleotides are TGCAGTGCTAGAGATAAGACAGGGGGTAATTCACCCCTCCACTTT.

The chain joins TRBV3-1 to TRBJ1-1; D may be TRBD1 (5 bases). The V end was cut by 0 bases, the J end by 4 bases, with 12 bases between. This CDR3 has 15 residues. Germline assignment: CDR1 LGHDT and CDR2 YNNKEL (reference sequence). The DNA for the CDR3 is TGTGCCAGCAGCCAAGAGGGACTGGGGGGCACTGAAGCTTTCTTT. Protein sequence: CASSQEGLGGTEAFF.

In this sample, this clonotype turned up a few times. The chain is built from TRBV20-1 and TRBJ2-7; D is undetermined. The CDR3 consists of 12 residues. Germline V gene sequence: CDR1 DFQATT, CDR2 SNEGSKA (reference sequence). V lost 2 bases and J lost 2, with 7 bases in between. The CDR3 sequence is CSARMLTYEQYV. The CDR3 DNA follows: TGCAGTGCTAGAATGTTGACCTACGAGCAGTACGTC.

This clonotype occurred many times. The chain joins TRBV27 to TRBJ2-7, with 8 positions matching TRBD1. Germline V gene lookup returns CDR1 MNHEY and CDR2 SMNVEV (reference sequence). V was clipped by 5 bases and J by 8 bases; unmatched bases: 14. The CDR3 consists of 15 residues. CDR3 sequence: CASSQSRDRKTKQYF. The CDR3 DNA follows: TGTGCCAGCAGTCAAAGCCGGGACAGGAAGACTAAGCAGTACTTC.

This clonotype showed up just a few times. CDR3 in amino acids: CSVAVSYEQYF. The CDR3 DNA is TGCAGCGTTGCCGTCTCCTACGAGCAGTACTTC. The chain is built from TRBV29-1 and TRBJ2-7; no firm D call. This CDR3 comprises 11 residues. CDR1 is SQVTM and CDR2 is ANQGSEA in the germline V gene. V was clipped by 4 bases and J by 0 bases, with 4 bases between them.

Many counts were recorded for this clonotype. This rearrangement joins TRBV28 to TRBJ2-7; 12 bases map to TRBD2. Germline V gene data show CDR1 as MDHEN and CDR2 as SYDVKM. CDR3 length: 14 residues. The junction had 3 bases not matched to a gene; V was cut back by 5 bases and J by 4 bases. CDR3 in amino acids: CASSRGLAGYEQYF. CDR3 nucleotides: TGTGCCAGCAGTAGGGGACTAGCGGGTTACGAGCAGTACTTC.

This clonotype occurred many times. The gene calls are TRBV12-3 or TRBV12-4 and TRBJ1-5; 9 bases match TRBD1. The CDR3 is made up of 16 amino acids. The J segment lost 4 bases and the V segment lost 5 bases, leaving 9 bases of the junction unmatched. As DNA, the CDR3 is TGTGCCAGCAGTCAGGAAACCGGGACAGGGAATCAGCCCCAGCATTTT. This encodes CASSQETGTGNQPQHF.

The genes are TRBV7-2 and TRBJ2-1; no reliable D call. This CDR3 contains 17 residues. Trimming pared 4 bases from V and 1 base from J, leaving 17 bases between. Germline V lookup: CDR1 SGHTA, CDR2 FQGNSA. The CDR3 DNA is TGTGCCAGCAGCTCCCCGGCAGACCTAAGTTCCTACAATGAGCAGTTCTTC. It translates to CASSSPADLSSYNEQFF.

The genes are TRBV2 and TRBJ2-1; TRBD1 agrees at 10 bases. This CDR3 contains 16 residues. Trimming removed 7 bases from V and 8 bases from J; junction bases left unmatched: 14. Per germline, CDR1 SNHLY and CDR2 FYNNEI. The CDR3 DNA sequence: TGTGCCAGCACTGGGACAGGGGACGGGAGGGTGGATGAGCAGTTCTTC. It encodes CASTGTGDGRVDEQFF.

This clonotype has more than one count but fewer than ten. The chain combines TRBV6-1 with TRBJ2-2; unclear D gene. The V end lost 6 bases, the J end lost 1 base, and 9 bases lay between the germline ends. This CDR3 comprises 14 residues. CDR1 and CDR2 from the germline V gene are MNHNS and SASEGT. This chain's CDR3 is CASSAQQNTGELFF. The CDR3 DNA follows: TGTGCCAGCAGCGCCCAGCAGAACACCGGGGAGCTGTTTTTT.

The CDR3 sequence: CASSLGARTNTGELFF. For the CDR3, the DNA is TGTGCCAGCAGCTTAGGTGCCCGTACGAACACCGGGGAGCTGTTTTTT. The chain combines TRBV7-2 with TRBJ2-2, with D unclear. The V and J ends lost 1 base and 0 bases respectively, with 9 bases between them. CDR1 SGHTA and CDR2 FQGNSA come from the germline V gene. This CDR3 has 16 amino acids.

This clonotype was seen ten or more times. CDR3 sequence: CATSDTSGLQETQYF. The DNA of the CDR3 is TGTGCCACCAGTGATACTAGCGGGCTTCAAGAGACCCAGTACTTC. The rearrangement links TRBV24-1 to TRBJ2-5; 9 bases fit TRBD2. Germline-derived CDR1 and CDR2 are KGHDR and SFDVKD. V lost 3 bases to trimming and J lost 2 bases; unmatched junction nucleotides: 3. This CDR3 is 15 amino acids long.

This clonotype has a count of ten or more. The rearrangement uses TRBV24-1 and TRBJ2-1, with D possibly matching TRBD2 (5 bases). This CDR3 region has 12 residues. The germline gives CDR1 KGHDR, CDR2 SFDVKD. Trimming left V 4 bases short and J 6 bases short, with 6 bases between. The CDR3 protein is CATSDGVNEQFF. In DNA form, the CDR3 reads TGTGCCACCAGTGACGGGGTCAATGAGCAGTTCTTC.

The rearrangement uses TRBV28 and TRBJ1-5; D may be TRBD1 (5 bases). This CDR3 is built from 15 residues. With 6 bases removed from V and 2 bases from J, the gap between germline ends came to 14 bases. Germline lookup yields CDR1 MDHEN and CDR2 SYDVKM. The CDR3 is CASRGRGAGNQPQHF. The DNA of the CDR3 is TGTGCCAGCAGGGGACGCGGGGCCGGCAATCAGCCCCAGCATTTT.

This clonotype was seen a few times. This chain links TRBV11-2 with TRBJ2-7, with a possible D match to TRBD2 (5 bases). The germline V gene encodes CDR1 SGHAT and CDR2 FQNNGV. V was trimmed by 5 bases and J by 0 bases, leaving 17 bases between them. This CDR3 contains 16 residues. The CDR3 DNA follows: TGTGCCAGCAGCCCAATCTGGACTGCAGACTCCTACGAGCAGTACTTC. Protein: CASSPIWTADSYEQYF.

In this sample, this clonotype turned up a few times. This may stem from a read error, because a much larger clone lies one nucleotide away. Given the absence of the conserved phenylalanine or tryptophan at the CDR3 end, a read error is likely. CDR3 DNA: TGTGCCACCAGGGAGGGACAGTGGACGGATGGCTACACCGTC. This translates into CATREGQWTDGYTV. V is TRBV28 and J is TRBJ1-2; the match to TRBD1 covers 7 bases. The germline CDR1 and CDR2 sequences are MDHEN and SYDVKM. V lost 10 bases and J lost 6; bases outside the gene matches: 14. CDR3 size: 14 residues.

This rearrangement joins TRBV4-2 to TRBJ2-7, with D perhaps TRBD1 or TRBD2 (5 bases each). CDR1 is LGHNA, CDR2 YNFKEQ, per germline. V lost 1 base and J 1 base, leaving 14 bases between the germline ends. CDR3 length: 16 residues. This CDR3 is CASSQVGTGVSYEQYF. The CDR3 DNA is TGTGCCAGCAGCCAAGTCGGGACCGGCGTTTCCTACGAGCAGTACTTC.

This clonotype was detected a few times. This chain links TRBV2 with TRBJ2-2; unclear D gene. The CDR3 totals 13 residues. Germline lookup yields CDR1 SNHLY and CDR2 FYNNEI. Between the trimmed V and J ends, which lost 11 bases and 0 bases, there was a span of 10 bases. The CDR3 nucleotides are TGTGCCGTATTTGAGTCGAACACCGGGGAGCTGTTTTTT. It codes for CAVFESNTGELFF.

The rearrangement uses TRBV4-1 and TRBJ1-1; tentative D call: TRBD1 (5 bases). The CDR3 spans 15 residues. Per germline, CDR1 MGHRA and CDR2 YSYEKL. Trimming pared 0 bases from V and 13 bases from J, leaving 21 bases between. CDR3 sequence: CASSQDPRGAPNFFF. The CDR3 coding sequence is TGCGCCAGCAGCCAAGACCCCCGGGGCGCCCCGAACTTTTTCTTT.

The CDR3 bases are TGTGCCAGCAGCTCGACAAGCACCGGGGAGCTGTTTTTT. This translates into CASSSTSTGELFF. The chain combines TRBV7-9 with TRBJ2-2; the D is unclear. The CDR3 length is 13 residues. CDR1 and CDR2 from the germline V gene are SEHNR and FQNEAQ (reference sequence). Deletions cut 4 bases from V and 4 bases from J, with 7 bases between. The variable domain in full, with the rest retrieved from reference TRBV7-9 and TRBJ2-2, is DTGVSQNPRHKITKRGQNVTFRCDPISEHNRLYWYRQTLGQGPEFLTYFQNEAQLEKSRLLSDRFSAERPKGSFSTLEIQRTEQGDSAMYLCASSSTSTGELFFGEGSRLTVL.

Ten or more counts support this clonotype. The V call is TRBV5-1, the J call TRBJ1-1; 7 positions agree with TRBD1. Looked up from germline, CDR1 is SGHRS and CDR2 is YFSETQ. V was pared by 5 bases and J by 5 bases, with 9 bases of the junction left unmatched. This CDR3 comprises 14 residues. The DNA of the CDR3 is TGCGCCAGCAGTTCCGACAGGGAGGGGACTGAAGCTTTCTTT. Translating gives CASSSDREGTEAFF.

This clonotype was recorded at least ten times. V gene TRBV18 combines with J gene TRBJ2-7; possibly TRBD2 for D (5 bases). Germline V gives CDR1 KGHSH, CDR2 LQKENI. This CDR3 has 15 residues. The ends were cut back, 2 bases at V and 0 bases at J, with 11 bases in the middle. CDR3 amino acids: CASSPGADPSYEQYF. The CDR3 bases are TGTGCCAGCTCACCAGGAGCGGACCCCTCCTACGAGCAGTACTTC.